These T cell receptor beta chains were read from a single sample in a study of shared clonotypes between healthy human individuals. The assay was immunoSEQ multiplex PCR, and TCRdb's table has in-frame clones only and misses some. The data show more than 2 million clones, roughly 94% seen once. Sequenced sample: naive CD8+ T cells sorted from blood. Receptors were obtained from a man aged 18 to 30 in good health. CDR3s include the opening cysteine and the closing phenylalanine or tryptophan. D genes are given only for firm matches. Clone sizes are given selectively: once, few, many, or a class where the clone is expanded.

CDR3 protein,CDR3 DNA,clone size,V gene,J gene,D gene
CASSVLMGGELFF,TGTGCCAGCAGCGTTTTGATGGGCGGGGAGCTGTTTTTT,NA,TRBV9,TRBJ2-2,NA
CATSRDRTGGLGYTF,TGTGCCACCAGCAGAGATCGGACAGGGGGGCTGGGCTACACCTTC,NA,TRBV15,TRBJ1-2,TRBD1
CASSARGGETQYF,TGTGCCAGCAGCGCTCGGGGAGGAGAGACCCAGTACTTC,NA,TRBV5-6,TRBJ2-5,NA
CASSLGPTGGDGYTF,TGTGCCAGCAGTTTGGGCCCCACAGGGGGAGATGGCTACACCTTC,NA,TRBV27,TRBJ1-2,TRBD1
CASSFLEGLSEGDEKLFF,TGTGCCAGCAGCTTTCTCGAGGGGCTTTCGGAGGGTGATGAAAAACTGTTTTTT,NA,TRBV5-6,TRBJ1-4,NA
CASSLEKGWEQYF,TGTGCCAGCAGCTTAGAGAAGGGATGGGAGCAGTACTTC,once,TRBV7-8,TRBJ2-5,NA
CASSIGGAGTEAFF,TGTGCCAGTAGTATAGGGGGGGCAGGCACTGAAGCTTTCTTT,NA,TRBV19,TRBJ1-1,NA
CAWGGPGNTIYF,TGTGCCTGGGGGGGCCCAGGAAACACCATATATTTT,NA,TRBV30,TRBJ1-3,NA
CASSQAYSRRATEAFF,TGCGCCAGCAGCCAAGCGTATAGCCGTCGGGCCACTGAAGCTTTCTTT,NA,TRBV4-1,TRBJ1-1,NA
CASIKDRYSNQPQHF,TGTGCCAGCATTAAGGACAGATATAGCAATCAGCCCCAGCATTTT,NA,TRBV6-6,TRBJ1-5,NA
CASRGQGFEAFF,TGCGCCAGCAGGGGACAGGGGTTCGAAGCTTTCTTT,NA,TRBV10-2,TRBJ1-1,TRBD1
CASSLSTNSPLHF,TGTGCCAGCAGCTTGTCCACCAATTCACCCCTCCACTTT,NA,TRBV11-2,TRBJ1-6,NA
CASSESGGYGYTF,TGTGCCAGCAGTGAATCGGGGGGTTATGGCTACACCTTC,NA,TRBV2,TRBJ1-2,NA
CARSPRAESYEQYF,TGTGCCAGAAGCCCTAGGGCAGAGTCCTACGAGCAGTACTTC,NA,TRBV5-3,TRBJ2-7,NA
CASSGTGNGYTF,TGTGCCAGTAGCGGGACAGGGAATGGCTACACCTTC,NA,TRBV19,TRBJ1-2,TRBD1
CASSPGGSTNEKLFF,TGTGCCAGCAGCCCAGGGGGTTCAACTAATGAAAAACTGTTTTTT,NA,TRBV9,TRBJ1-4,TRBD1
CASSLAGGGAPDTQYF,TGTGCCAGCAGCTTAGCGGGCGGGGGGGCCCCAGATACGCAGTATTTT,NA,TRBV7-9,TRBJ2-3,TRBD2
CASSFTSGAYNEQFF,TGTGCCAGCAGTTTCACTAGCGGGGCCTACAATGAGCAGTTCTTC,NA,TRBV27,TRBJ2-1,TRBD2
CAWRSDRDGLNYGYTF,TGTGCCTGGAGATCCGACAGGGACGGGCTTAACTATGGCTACACCTTC,once,TRBV30,TRBJ1-2,TRBD1
CASSFGDEKLFF,TGTGCCAGCAGCTTCGGGGATGAAAAACTGTTTTTT,NA,TRBV7-9,TRBJ1-4,NA
CASSYPPGTSSYEQYF,TGTGCCAGCAGCTACCCCCCAGGTACGAGCTCCTACGAGCAGTACTTC,NA,TRBV7-9,TRBJ2-7,NA
CASSSAGARDTQYF,TGTGCCAGCAGCTCCGCCGGGGCTAGAGATACGCAGTATTTT,NA,TRBV5-6,TRBJ2-3,NA
CASSLTSGRPPGVPDTQYF,TGTGCCAGTAGTTTAACTAGCGGGAGGCCCCCTGGGGTGCCAGATACGCAGTATTTT,NA,TRBV19,TRBJ2-3,TRBD2
CASSSGGRGGGIGTDTQYF,TGTGCCAGCAGCTCAGGCGGGAGGGGAGGTGGTATTGGCACAGATACGCAGTATTTT,NA,TRBV13,TRBJ2-3,TRBD2
CASSLDEGTGLYEQFF,TGTGCCAGCAGCTTAGATGAGGGGACAGGGCTTTATGAGCAGTTCTTC,NA,TRBV11-2,TRBJ2-1,TRBD1
CASSQARTSGPGEQYF,TGCGCCAGCAGCCAAGCCAGGACTAGCGGGCCGGGAGAGCAGTACTTC,NA,TRBV4-3,TRBJ2-7,TRBD2
CASSESYRGYQPQHF,TGCGCCAGCAGTGAGTCGTACAGGGGTTACCAGCCCCAGCATTTT,NA,TRBV10-2,TRBJ1-5,TRBD1
CASSSQRAPFYQPQHF,TGTGCCAGCAGCTCTCAAAGGGCCCCTTTTTATCAGCCCCAGCATTTT,NA,TRBV5-6,TRBJ1-5,NA
CASSDSSVVPYNEQFF,TGTGCCAGCAGTGACTCATCAGTTGTCCCTTACAATGAGCAGTTCTTC,NA,TRBV6-4,TRBJ2-1,NA
CASSIGIWADEQYF,TGTGCCAGTAGTATCGGGATCTGGGCGGACGAGCAGTACTTC,NA,TRBV19,TRBJ2-7,NA
CASRTDSYGVYGYTF,TGTGCCAGCAGGACTGACTCCTACGGCGTCTATGGCTACACCTTC,NA,TRBV6-5,TRBJ1-2,NA
CASSIAAAGGLMTGELFF,TGTGCCAGTAGTATAGCCGCAGCCGGGGGGCTGATGACCGGGGAGCTGTTTTTT,NA,TRBV19,TRBJ2-2,NA
CAISPSGSGDTQYF,TGTGCCATCAGTCCCTCGGGTTCGGGAGATACGCAGTATTTT,once,TRBV10-3,TRBJ2-3,NA
CASSYRTGIHEQYF,TGTGCCAGCAGCTACCGGACAGGGATCCACGAGCAGTACTTC,NA,TRBV13,TRBJ2-7,TRBD1
CASSESRGYGYTF,TGCGCCAGCAGTGAGTCCAGGGGCTATGGCTACACCTTC,NA,TRBV10-1,TRBJ1-2,NA
CASSIRITTDTQYF,TGTGCCAGTAGTATTAGGATAACCACAGATACGCAGTATTTT,NA,TRBV19,TRBJ2-3,NA
CASSFNLQGTNTEAFF,TGTGCCAGCAGTTTTAACCTACAGGGGACTAACACTGAAGCTTTCTTT,NA,TRBV28,TRBJ1-1,TRBD1
CASSDPLGQPQHF,TGTGCCAGTAGTGACCCGTTGGGTCAGCCCCAGCATTTT,NA,TRBV19,TRBJ1-5,NA
CASSSGGGQETQYF,TGTGCCAGCAGTTCAGGGGGGGGCCAAGAGACCCAGTACTTC,NA,TRBV13,TRBJ2-5,NA
CASSFSGANVLTF,TGTGCCAGCAGCTTTTCTGGGGCCAACGTCCTGACTTTC,NA,TRBV5-4,TRBJ2-6,NA
CASNRDRDSYEQYF,TGTGCCAGCAATAGGGACAGGGATTCCTACGAGCAGTACTTC,NA,TRBV28,TRBJ2-7,TRBD1
CASSLRQPYEQYF,TGTGCCAGCAGCCTTCGACAGCCCTACGAGCAGTACTTC,NA,TRBV11-2,TRBJ2-7,NA
CASSSGDYSGNTIYF,TGCGCCAGCAGCTCAGGGGACTACTCTGGAAACACCATATATTTT,NA,TRBV5-1,TRBJ1-3,NA
CASSLGGQAGGYTF,TGTGCCAGCTCGTTGGGGGGACAGGCGGGTGGCTACACCTTC,NA,TRBV27,TRBJ1-2,TRBD1
CASSLVIQAGGETQYF,TGTGCCAGCAGCTTAGTGATCCAGGCGGGAGGAGAGACCCAGTACTTC,once,TRBV7-9,TRBJ2-5,TRBD2
CASSFQTGGITLIYNSPLHF,TGTGCCAGCAGTTTCCAGACAGGGGGCATCACATTGATCTATAATTCACCCCTCCACTTT,NA,TRBV28,TRBJ1-6,TRBD1
CASSPPGEETQYF,TGTGCCAGCTCACCTCCAGGGGAAGAGACCCAGTACTTC,NA,TRBV18,TRBJ2-5,NA
CASSPVGTGGYGYTF,TGTGCCAGCAGTCCCGTTGGCACGGGGGGTTATGGCTACACCTTC,NA,TRBV6-5,TRBJ1-2,NA
CASSHPNREGTYEQYF,TGTGCCAGCAGTCACCCCAACAGGGAGGGGACCTACGAGCAGTACTTC,NA,TRBV27,TRBJ2-7,NA
CASSFSEGGSYNEQFF,TGTGCCAGCAGTTTCAGTGAGGGCGGCTCCTACAATGAGCAGTTCTTC,once,TRBV28,TRBJ2-1,NA
CASSEGQVAYGYTF,TGTGCCAGCAGTGAAGGGCAGGTTGCCTATGGCTACACCTTC,NA,TRBV6-1,TRBJ1-2,NA
CASSEIGTQYF,TGTGCCAGCAGTGAAATTGGAACGCAGTATTTT,NA,TRBV6-1,TRBJ2-3,NA
CASSIGQSNQPQHF,TGTGCCAGCAGCATAGGACAGAGCAATCAGCCCCAGCATTTT,few,TRBV7-2,TRBJ1-5,NA